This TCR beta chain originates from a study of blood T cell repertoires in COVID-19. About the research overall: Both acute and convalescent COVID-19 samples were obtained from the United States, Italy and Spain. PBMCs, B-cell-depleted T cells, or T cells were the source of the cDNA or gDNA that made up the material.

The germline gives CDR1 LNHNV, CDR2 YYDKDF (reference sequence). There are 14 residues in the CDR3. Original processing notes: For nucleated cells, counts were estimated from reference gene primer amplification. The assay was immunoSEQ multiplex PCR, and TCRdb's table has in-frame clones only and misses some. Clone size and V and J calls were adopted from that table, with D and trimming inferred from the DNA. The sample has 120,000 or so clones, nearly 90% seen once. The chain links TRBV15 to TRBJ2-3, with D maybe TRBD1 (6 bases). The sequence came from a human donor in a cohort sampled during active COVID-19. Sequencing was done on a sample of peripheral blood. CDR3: CAARTGILTDTQYF. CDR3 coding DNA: TGTGCTGCGCGAACAGGGATACTCACAGATACGCAGTATTTT.